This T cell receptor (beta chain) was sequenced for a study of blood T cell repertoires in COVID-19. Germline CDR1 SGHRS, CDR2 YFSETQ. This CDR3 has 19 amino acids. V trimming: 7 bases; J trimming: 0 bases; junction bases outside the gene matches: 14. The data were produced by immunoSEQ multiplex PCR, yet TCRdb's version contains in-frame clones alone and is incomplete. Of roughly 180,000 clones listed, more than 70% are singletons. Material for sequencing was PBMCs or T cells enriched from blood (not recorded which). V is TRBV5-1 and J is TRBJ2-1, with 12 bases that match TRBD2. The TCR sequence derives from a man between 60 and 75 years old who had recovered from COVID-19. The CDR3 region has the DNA TGCGCCAGCGGCCTTCGACTAGCGGGAGAGGGGAGCTCCTACAATGAGCAGTTCTTC. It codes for CASGLRLAGEGSSYNEQFF.